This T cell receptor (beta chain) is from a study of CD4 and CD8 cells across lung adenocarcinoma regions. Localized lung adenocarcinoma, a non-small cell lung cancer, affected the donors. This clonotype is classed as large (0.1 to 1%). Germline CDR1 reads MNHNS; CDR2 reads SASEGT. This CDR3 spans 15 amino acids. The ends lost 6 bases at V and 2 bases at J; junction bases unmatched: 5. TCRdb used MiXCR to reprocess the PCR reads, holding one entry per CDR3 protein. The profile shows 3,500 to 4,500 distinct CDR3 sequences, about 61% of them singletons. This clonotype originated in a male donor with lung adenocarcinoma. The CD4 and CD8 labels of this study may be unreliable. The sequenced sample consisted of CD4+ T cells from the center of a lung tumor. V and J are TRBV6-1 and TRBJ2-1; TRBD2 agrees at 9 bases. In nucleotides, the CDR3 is TGTGCCAGCAGCCTACTAGCGGGCACCTACAATGAGCAGTTCTTC. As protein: CASSLLAGTYNEQFF.